The sequence of this T cell receptor beta chain was determined in a study of cytomegalovirus exposure and HLA in healthy donors. Broader study findings: Available immune exposure information was restricted to CMV serostatus only. TRBV6-2, TRBV6-3 and other indistinguishable V segments were excluded.

The length of the CDR3 is 16 residues. Germline CDR1 is MDHEN and CDR2 is SYDVKM. Trimming shortened V by 3 bases and J by 1 base, and 13 bases separated the two germline ends. This PCR relied on a set of 60 Vbeta primers and 13 Jbeta primers. Clones were read by immunoSEQ multiplex PCR, and TCRdb kept only the in-frame ones, dropping some. The data contain about 120,000 clones, around 62% of them seen just once; the ten biggest clones take up less than 9.5%. As to this clone: As yet, its antigen is unknown.

The rearrangement links TRBV28 to TRBJ1-5; the D gene is possibly TRBD1 (6 bases). Source material: PBMCs. The sequence came from a woman aged 40 to 50 in good health and CMV-seropositive. CDR3 amino acids: CASSLHRARSNQPQHF. The DNA of the CDR3 is TGTGCCAGCAGTTTGCACAGGGCACGGAGCAATCAGCCCCAGCATTTT.